This TCR beta chain was sequenced for a study of radiation and T cells in renal cell carcinoma. Clones were read by immunoSEQ multiplex PCR, and TCRdb kept only the in-frame ones, dropping some. The profile covers under 55,000 clones, with 65% to 90% appearing a single time and 30% to 35% taken by the ten largest. Sample time point: baseline pretreatment blood. This sample's treatment: 15 Gy SBRT to primary tumor, nephrectomy 4 weeks later. This receptor was taken from a woman in her seventies with renal cell carcinoma. Source: blood, taken from a patient whose treatment included radiotherapy and nephrectomy.

The CDR3 sequence is CASSGATGTSGRRGTDTQYF. CDR3 coding DNA: TGCGCCAGCAGTGGAGCTACCGGGACTAGCGGGAGACGTGGCACAGATACGCAGTATTTT. The chain links TRBV10-1 to TRBJ2-3, with 14 bases fitting TRBD2. Germline lookup yields CDR1 WNHNN and CDR2 SYGVQD (reference sequence). J lost 1 base, V lost 4 bases, and 13 bases had no gene match. The CDR3 length is 20 residues.